The clone carrying this T cell receptor (beta chain) appeared a single time. The antigen remains unidentified. Time point denoted: cycle 4 day 1 (C4D1), after about 6 weeks of nivolumab. Every one of the patients relapsed after autologous stem cell transplantation (brentuximab vedotin exposure was variable). The data belong to a study of PD-1 blockade in classical Hodgkin lymphoma. In the study overall: Intravenous nivolumab at 3 mg/kg was given to patients every 2 weeks. Overall study findings and caveats: TCR diversity in CD4+, not CD8+, cells rose significantly by C4D1.

Some clones are missing from TCRdb's copy, which holds only in-frame ones; the method was immunoSEQ multiplex PCR. The sample carries roughly 60,000 clones, approximately 94% recorded once. Specimen: peripheral blood mononuclear cells (PBMCs), collected before the fourth cycle of nivolumab. The clonotype comes from a human donor with classical Hodgkin lymphoma.

CDR3 nucleotide sequence: TGTGCCAGCAGCTTGACAGGGATCTCCTACGAGCAGTACTTC. It yields the protein CASSLTGISYEQYF. The chain employs TRBV5-4 and TRBJ2-7; a possible D gene is TRBD1 (6 bases). V lost 1 base and J lost 0, with 8 bases in between. This CDR3 is 14 amino acids long. Looked up from germline, CDR1 is SGHNT and CDR2 is YYREEE (reference sequence).